Following are 12 T cell receptor beta chains from one sample sequenced in a study of blood T cell repertoires in COVID-19 (TCRdb year 2020). The library was made by the immunoSEQ multiplex PCR assay. TCRdb took this table from immuneACCESS and kept in-frame rearrangements with V and J called. Such tables lack part of the clones; where checked against another copy, unresolved V genes explain under half of the gap, and the rest is unexplained. Present in this sample are around 190,000 clones, roughly 84% of which were seen just once. The top ten constitute roughly 19% of the sample. The sample taken for sequencing was peripheral blood. These receptors were taken from a man in his fifties or sixties with COVID-19, enrolled during active disease.

The chain links TRBV11-2 to TRBJ2-5; the D gene is possibly TRBD1 (5 bases). Germline V lookup: CDR1 SGHAT, CDR2 FQNNGV. With 6 bases removed from V and 2 bases from J, the gap between germline ends came to 19 bases. The CDR3 extends over 16 amino acids. The CDR3 nucleotides read TGTGCCAGCAGTCGCGCAGGGCAAGACGGGCAAGAGACCCAGTACTTC. Its protein product is CASSRAGQDGQETQYF.

The gene calls are TRBV5-1 and TRBJ1-5, with TRBD1 matching 9 bases. CDR1 and CDR2 from the germline V gene are SGHRS and YFSETQ. J was trimmed by 5 bases and V by 0 bases; bases with no gene match: 6. This CDR3 is 16 amino acids long. The CDR3 loop is CASSLGGTGPDQPQHF. The CDR3 DNA is TGCGCCAGCAGCTTGGGTGGGACAGGGCCTGATCAGCCCCAGCATTTT. Full variable domain (missing parts from reference TRBV5-1 and TRBJ1-5): KAGVTQTPRYLIKTRGQQVTLSCSPISGHRSVSWYQQTPGQGLQFLFEYFSETQRNKGNFPGRFSGRQFSNSRSEMNVSTLELGDSALYLCASSLGGTGPDQPQHFGDGTRLSIL.

The J gene is TRBJ2-1, the V gene TRBV4-3; 10 bases align to TRBD2. J lost 9 bases, V lost 1 base, and 9 bases had no gene match. The CDR3 covers 16 residues. Germline CDR1 reads LGHNA; CDR2 reads YSLEER. The CDR3 here is CASSQALLAGRFEQFF. The CDR3, as DNA: TGCGCCAGCAGCCAAGCACTACTAGCGGGGCGATTTGAGCAGTTCTTC.

There are a few counts of this clone. The chain combines TRBV7-2 with TRBJ1-6; D is undetermined. This CDR3 region has 14 residues. Looked up from germline, CDR1 is SGHTA and CDR2 is FQGNSA. Trimming removed 5 bases at V and 7 bases at J, with 12 bases between. CDR3 DNA: TGTGCCAGCAGCCACGGACTGCTCAATTCACCCCTCCACTTT. Protein: CASSHGLLNSPLHF.

As concerns this clone: Other DNA sequences from this sample encode an identical CDR3 as well. The chain combines TRBV5-8 with TRBJ1-5; perhaps TRBD1 as D (6 bases). The CDR3 loop spans 15 amino acids. Deletions cut 4 bases from V and 9 bases from J, with 20 bases between. CDR1 and CDR2 from the germline V gene are SGHTS and YDEGEE. CDR3 nucleotides: TGTGCCAGCAGCCGGGGGGCAGGAGGGGGTCGGCCCCAGCATTTT. Translating gives CASSRGAGGGRPQHF.

The chain recombines TRBV7-9 with TRBJ1-1; D might be TRBD1 (5 bases). This CDR3 has 16 residues. In germline, CDR1 is SEHNR, CDR2 FQNEAQ (reference sequence). V was pared by 2 bases and J by 6 bases, with 19 bases between. The CDR3 DNA reads as TGTGCCAGCAGCTTATCGCCGTCAGCCGGGGGGGCTGAAGCTTTCTTT. It codes for CASSLSPSAGGAEAFF.

This sequence joins TRBV6-5 and TRBJ2-7; D is possibly TRBD1 (6 bases). V was shortened by 6 bases and J by 1 base, with 10 bases between the two germline ends. This CDR3 comprises 13 residues. The germline V gene has CDR1 MNHEY and CDR2 SVGAGI. For the CDR3, the DNA is TGTGCCAGCAGCCAACAGGGATCCTACGAGCAGTACTTC. It translates to CASSQQGSYEQYF.

V gene TRBV19 combines with J gene TRBJ2-6; D uncertain. V was clipped by 10 bases and J by 1 base, with 8 bases between them. The CDR3 loop spans 13 amino acids. CDR1 and CDR2 from the germline V gene are LNHDA and SQIVND (reference sequence). The DNA of the CDR3 is TGTGCCACCAGCGATTCTGGGGCCAACGTCCTGACTTTC. Protein product: CATSDSGANVLTF.

The chain has TRBV7-9 and TRBJ2-5; 7 nucleotides line up with TRBD2. CDR1 SEHNR and CDR2 FQNEAQ come from the germline V gene (reference sequence). The CDR3 length is 14 residues. The trim removed 5 bases at V and 2 bases at J, leaving 5 bases unmatched. CDR3 amino acids: CASSQLASQETQYF. In DNA form, the CDR3 reads TGTGCCAGCAGCCAACTAGCGTCACAAGAGACCCAGTACTTC.

The J gene is TRBJ2-3, the V gene TRBV12-3 or TRBV12-4, with a possible D match to TRBD1 (6 bases). V was cut by 5 bases and J by 7 bases, with 10 bases left in between. The CDR3 has 12 amino acids. CDR3 DNA sequence: TGTGCCAGCAGTCCCACAGGGTATACGCAGTATTTT. Translation gives CASSPTGYTQYF.

J is TRBJ2-3 and V is TRBV5-4; 11 bases are a match to TRBD2. Germline V gives CDR1 SGHNT, CDR2 YYREEE (reference sequence). Trimming removed 4 bases from V and 7 bases from J; junction bases left unmatched: 5. This CDR3 comprises 14 residues. Here the CDR3 DNA reads TGTGCCAGCAGCCATAGCGGGGGGGCGAATACGCAGTATTTT. This sequence encodes CASSHSGGANTQYF.

The chain is built from TRBV9 and TRBJ2-1, with TRBD2 matching 10 bases. The germline V gene encodes CDR1 SGDLS and CDR2 YYNGEE. V gave up 1 base and J gave up 8 bases; unmatched junction bases: 3. This CDR3 contains 14 residues. The CDR3 DNA is TGTGCCAGCAGCGTAAGGCTAGCGGGGGATGAGCAGTTCTTC. Protein sequence: CASSVRLAGDEQFF.